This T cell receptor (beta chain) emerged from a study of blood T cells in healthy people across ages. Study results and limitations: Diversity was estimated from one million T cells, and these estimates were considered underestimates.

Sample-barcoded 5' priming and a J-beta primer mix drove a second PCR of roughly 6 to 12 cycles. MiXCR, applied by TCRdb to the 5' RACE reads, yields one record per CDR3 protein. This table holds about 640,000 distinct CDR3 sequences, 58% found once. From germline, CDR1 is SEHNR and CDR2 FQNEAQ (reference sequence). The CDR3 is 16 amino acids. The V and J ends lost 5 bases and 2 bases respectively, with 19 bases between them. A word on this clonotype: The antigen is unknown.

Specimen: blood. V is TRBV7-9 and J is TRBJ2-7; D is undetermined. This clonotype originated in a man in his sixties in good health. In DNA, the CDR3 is TGTGCCAGCAGCCCCCCCCCGGAACTTGAGCCCTACGAGCAGTACTTC. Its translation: CASSPPPELEPYEQYF. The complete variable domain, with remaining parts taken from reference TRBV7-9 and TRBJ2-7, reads DTGVSQNPRHKITKRGQNVTFRCDPISEHNRLYWYRQTLGQGPEFLTYFQNEAQLEKSRLLSDRFSAERPKGSFSTLEIQRTEQGDSAMYLCASSPPPELEPYEQYFGPGTRLTVT.